The T cell receptor beta chain under discussion was sequenced for a study of CD8+CD57+ T cells in acquired aplastic anemia. Study-wide background: The sorted CD4+ and CD8+ cells yielded an average around 3 ug of DNA. CD4+ cells from healthy donors averaged around 10 million reads.

Concerning this clonotype itself: Its cognate antigen is unknown.

Genomic DNA acted as the template from which TCR beta VDJ combination and CDR3 sequence profiling were carried out. Via MiXCR, TCRdb re-called the reads, giving one row per CDR3 protein. Of about 190,000 distinct CDR3 sequences listed, about half are singletons. Study-wide results and caveats: Levels of CD8+ Simpson's diversity were not significantly distinct in patients versus controls. Sharing between patients and controls was observed for twenty-nine CD8+ CDR3 sequences.

This TCR derives from a human donor in good health, serving as a control. The material sequenced was sorted CD4+, CD8+, or CD8+CD57+ T cells (not recorded which) from PBMCs.

CDR3 sequence reads: CASSPGLAGGGETQYF. The CDR3 region has the DNA TGTGCCAGCAGCCCTGGACTAGCGGGGGGGGGGGAGACCCAGTACTTC. This sequence joins TRBV7-4 and TRBJ2-5; 15 nucleotides agree with TRBD2. CDR1 is SGHVT and CDR2 is SQSDAQ in the germline V gene. The CDR3 length is 16 residues. Trimming at V came to 5 bases and at J to 5 bases, leaving 6 bases not matched to a gene.